This TCR beta chain was captured in a study of shared clonotypes between healthy human individuals. Study results and caveats: Across four donors, naive CD4 shared around 5%, naive CD8 more than 3%, memory CD4 roughly 2.2%, memory CD8 about 0.4%. Across subsets, estimated richness was generally greater for naive than for memory populations. Non-shared clonotypes showed lower generation probabilities than clonotypes common to all four donors.

Deep-level assay runs were performed. TCRdb keeps only in-frame clones here, not all; method: immunoSEQ multiplex PCR. The sample carries 2 million to 2.5 million clones, over 90% recorded once. The CDR3 totals 13 residues. V was shortened by 3 bases and J by 7 bases, with 10 bases between the two germline ends. CDR1 MGHRA and CDR2 YSYEKL come from the germline V gene. Comment on this clone: Its specificity is unknown.

The rearrangement uses TRBV4-1 and TRBJ2-1; D gene uncertain. The source material was naive CD4+ T cells from PBMCs. As for subset: CD45RA+ positively selected. The receptor's source is a man between 18 and 35 years old in good health. Some clones in this sample may be carry-over from other donors' samples. Here the CDR3 reads CASSQTSRNEQFF. In nucleotides, the CDR3 is TGCGCCAGCAGCCAGACTTCTAGGAATGAGCAGTTCTTC.